The clone carrying this T cell receptor (beta chain) was seen a few times. The time point is: pre-sensitization, week 0. The treatment is: therapeutic diphenylcyclopropenone sensitization with weekly scalp DPC. These data are taken from a study of human T cells and chemical hapten exposure. About the study: Across the whole study, which lasted around 25 weeks, patients were given diphenylcyclopropenone on the scalp once a week. Patches that contained 0.01% DPC were applied to the upper back and read at 6 days.

Within the library, unique molecular identifiers were attached to each individual cDNA molecule. MiXCR was run by TCRdb on the RACE reads, yielding one entry per CDR3 protein. This table has roughly 380,000 distinct CDR3 sequences, 5.1% appearing once. This clonotype was obtained from a woman in her forties or fifties with alopecia areata. Some clones in this sample may be carry-over from other donors' samples. This specimen consisted of whole blood, obtained in connection with sensitization to the hapten diphenylcyclopropenone (DPC).

In DNA form, the CDR3 reads TGTGCCATCAGGGGGGACAATGAGCAGTTCTTC. Amino acid sequence: CAIRGDNEQFF. The chain has TRBV10-3 and TRBJ2-1; D may correspond to TRBD1 or TRBD2 (5 bases each). V dropped 6 bases and J dropped 5 bases, with 5 bases sitting between them. Germline loops: CDR1 ENHRY, CDR2 SYGVKD. The CDR3 has 11 amino acids.